Listed below are T cell receptor beta chains from one sample, sequenced in a study of molecular identifiers for immune sequencing clone quantification. Each CDR3 protein gets one entry after TCRdb re-called the PCR reads with MiXCR. This repertoire shows under 800,000 distinct CDR3 sequences, roughly 23% found once; its top ten account for about 0.84%. Sequenced material: naive CD8+ T cells from blood, with Jurkat cell RNA spiked in. These receptors all stem from a human donor in good health. Some libraries in this study had Jurkat cell RNA spiked in. Each CDR3 is given with its conserved first and last residue. Each record gives: D gene, J gene, clone size, V gene, CDR3 DNA, CDR3 protein. A D gene is named only where the DNA matches it firmly. Size is stated for part of the rows, as once, few or many counts, or as a class when the clone is expanded.

d_call: TRBD2
j_call: TRBJ2-5
clone_size: NA
v_call: TRBV7-9
cdr3_nt: TGTGCCAGCAGCTTACTAGCGGGGGCGGTTGGGGAGACCCAGTACTTC
cdr3_aa: CASSLLAGAVGETQYF

d_call: NA
j_call: TRBJ2-3
clone_size: many
v_call: TRBV7-2
cdr3_nt: TGTGCCAGCAGCGGGTTCCTGGGGGATACGCAGTATTTT
cdr3_aa: CASSGFLGDTQYF

d_call: NA
j_call: TRBJ2-1
clone_size: many
v_call: TRBV7-9
cdr3_nt: TGTGCCAGCAGCCTACAGCCTGAAGAGTTCTTC
cdr3_aa: CASSLQPEEFF

d_call: NA
j_call: TRBJ2-7
clone_size: NA
v_call: TRBV7-6
cdr3_nt: TGTGCCAACAGCTTCCTACGTGCGGGCGAGCAGTACTTC
cdr3_aa: CANSFLRAGEQYF

d_call: NA
j_call: TRBJ1-5
clone_size: many
v_call: TRBV3-1
cdr3_nt: TGTGCCAGCAGCTCAGGAGGTATTCAGCCCCAGCATTTT
cdr3_aa: CASSSGGIQPQHF

d_call: TRBD1
j_call: TRBJ1-4
clone_size: few
v_call: TRBV9
cdr3_nt: TGTGCCAGCAGCTCCGACAGGGAAGGGGAAAAACTGTTTTTT
cdr3_aa: CASSSDREGEKLFF

d_call: NA
j_call: TRBJ2-5
clone_size: NA
v_call: TRBV24-1
cdr3_nt: TGTGCCACCAGTGCAGCACAGGTAGAGACCCAGTACTTC
cdr3_aa: CATSAAQVETQYF

d_call: NA
j_call: TRBJ2-2
clone_size: few
v_call: TRBV28
cdr3_nt: TGTGCCACCTCTGCGGGAACTAGCAGTTATACCGGGGAGCTGTTTTTT
cdr3_aa: CATSAGTSSYTGELFF

d_call: NA
j_call: TRBJ1-1
clone_size: many
v_call: TRBV7-9
cdr3_nt: TGTGCCACCAACAGGGAAGGGCCCGGAAACGCTGAAGCTTTCTTT
cdr3_aa: CATNREGPGNAEAFF

d_call: NA
j_call: TRBJ2-1
clone_size: NA
v_call: TRBV25-1
cdr3_nt: TGTGCCACCCGGCGGACAGCATACAATGAGCAGTTCTTC
cdr3_aa: CATRRTAYNEQFF

d_call: TRBD2
j_call: TRBJ2-7
clone_size: few
v_call: TRBV9
cdr3_nt: TGTGCCAGCAGCGTAGGCTCTAGCGGGAGCTACGAGCAGTACTTC
cdr3_aa: CASSVGSSGSYEQYF

d_call: TRBD2
j_call: TRBJ2-1
clone_size: NA
v_call: TRBV9
cdr3_nt: TGTGCCAGCAGCCCCCCCTTGTCTAGCGGGGGACACAATGAGCAGTTCTTC
cdr3_aa: CASSPPLSSGGHNEQFF

d_call: NA
j_call: TRBJ1-1
clone_size: few
v_call: TRBV5-6
cdr3_nt: TGTGCCAGCAGCCTATATACAGTGAACACTGAAGCTTTCTTT
cdr3_aa: CASSLYTVNTEAFF

d_call: TRBD2
j_call: TRBJ2-1
clone_size: NA
v_call: TRBV7-9
cdr3_nt: TGTGCCAGCAGCCGGACTAGCGGGGGGGACAATGAGCAGTTCTTC
cdr3_aa: CASSRTSGGDNEQFF

d_call: TRBD2
j_call: TRBJ2-1
clone_size: few
v_call: TRBV6-5
cdr3_nt: TGTGCCAGCAGTTCTTGGGTCGGCGGGGGTTTCGAGCAGTTCTTC
cdr3_aa: CASSSWVGGGFEQFF

d_call: TRBD1
j_call: TRBJ2-5
clone_size: NA
v_call: TRBV10-1
cdr3_nt: TGCGCCAGCAGTGATGACAGGGAAGAGACCCAGTACTTC
cdr3_aa: CASSDDREETQYF

d_call: NA
j_call: TRBJ1-2
clone_size: many
v_call: TRBV2
cdr3_nt: TGTGCCAGCAGTCCCCCCGTGGGCTATGGCTACACCTTC
cdr3_aa: CASSPPVGYGYTF

d_call: NA
j_call: TRBJ1-5
clone_size: NA
v_call: TRBV6-2/TRBV6-3
cdr3_nt: TGTGCCAGCAGTTATGGCAATCCGCCCCAGCATTTT
cdr3_aa: CASSYGNPPQHF

d_call: NA
j_call: TRBJ1-6
clone_size: few
v_call: TRBV6-4
cdr3_nt: TGTGCCAGCAGTGACTCCCCCGATTCACCCCTCCACTTT
cdr3_aa: CASSDSPDSPLHF

d_call: TRBD1
j_call: TRBJ2-7
clone_size: few
v_call: TRBV30
cdr3_nt: TGTGCCTGGAGTGTAAGGGGGCGCTTAGGGGAGCAGTACTTC
cdr3_aa: CAWSVRGRLGEQYF

d_call: NA
j_call: TRBJ1-5
clone_size: many
v_call: TRBV6-2/TRBV6-3
cdr3_nt: TGTGCCAGCAGGGACGCGGTGGGTCAGCCCCAGCATTTT
cdr3_aa: CASRDAVGQPQHF

d_call: NA
j_call: TRBJ2-1
clone_size: NA
v_call: TRBV27
cdr3_nt: TGTGACAGCAGTTTAGGGACCAGAGCCTACAATGAGCAGTTCTTC
cdr3_aa: CDSSLGTRAYNEQFF